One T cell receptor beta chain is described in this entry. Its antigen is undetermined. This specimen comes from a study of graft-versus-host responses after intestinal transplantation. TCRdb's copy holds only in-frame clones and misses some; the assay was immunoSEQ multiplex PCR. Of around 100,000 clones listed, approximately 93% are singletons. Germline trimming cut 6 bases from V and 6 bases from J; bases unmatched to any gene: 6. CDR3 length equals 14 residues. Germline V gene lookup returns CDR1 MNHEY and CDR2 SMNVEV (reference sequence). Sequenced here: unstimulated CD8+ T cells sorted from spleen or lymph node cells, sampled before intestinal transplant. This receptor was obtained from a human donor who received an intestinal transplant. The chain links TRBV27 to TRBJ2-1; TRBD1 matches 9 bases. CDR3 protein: CASSTGTGTNEQFF. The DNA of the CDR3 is TGTGCCAGCAGCACCGGGACAGGGACCAATGAGCAGTTCTTC.